A selection of T cell receptor beta chains follows, all from one sample in a study of cytomegalovirus exposure and HLA in healthy donors. Clones were read by immunoSEQ multiplex PCR, and TCRdb kept only the in-frame ones, dropping some. The sample yields approximately 97,000 clones, roughly four fifths seen once. The source material was PBMCs. The receptor set was obtained from a man aged 35 to 55 in good health and CMV-seropositive. The CDR3 runs from the conserved cysteine through the conserved F or W. D genes are given only for firm matches. The listing skips clone size in some rows; elsewhere it reads once, few, many or a size class.

J gene: TRBJ2-7; D gene: TRBD1; V gene: TRBV6-4; clone size: NA; CDR3 length: 15; CDR3 protein: CASSDPGTGPYEQYF; CDR3 DNA: TGTGCCAGCAGTGATCCCGGGACAGGGCCCTACGAGCAGTACTTC
J gene: TRBJ2-3; D gene: TRBD2; V gene: TRBV27; clone size: once; CDR3 length: 12; CDR3 protein: CASSAAGASAHF; CDR3 DNA: TGTGCCAGCAGTGCAGCGGGGGCCTCGGCGCATTTT
J gene: TRBJ2-3; D gene: NA; V gene: TRBV6-5; clone size: NA; CDR3 length: 15; CDR3 protein: CASRSFGKLTDTQYF; CDR3 DNA: TGTGCCAGCAGATCTTTCGGTAAACTCACAGATACGCAGTATTTT
J gene: TRBJ2-2; D gene: TRBD1; V gene: TRBV5-1; clone size: NA; CDR3 length: 16; CDR3 protein: CASSTPGQPVAGELFF; CDR3 DNA: TGCGCCAGCAGCACACCGGGACAGCCGGTCGCCGGGGAGCTGTTTTTT
J gene: TRBJ2-1; D gene: TRBD1; V gene: TRBV9; clone size: NA; CDR3 length: 20; CDR3 protein: CASSPLEPGQGIPYDNEQFF; CDR3 DNA: TGTGCCAGCAGCCCGCTCGAGCCGGGACAGGGGATCCCGTATGACAATGAGCAGTTCTTC
J gene: TRBJ1-2; D gene: NA; V gene: TRBV15; clone size: NA; CDR3 length: 14; CDR3 protein: CATSRDPGNYGYTF; CDR3 DNA: TGTGCCACCAGCAGAGATCCGGGTAACTATGGCTACACCTTC
J gene: TRBJ2-1; D gene: TRBD2; V gene: TRBV19; clone size: NA; CDR3 length: 16; CDR3 protein: CASSAYRAGGPGEQFF; CDR3 DNA: TGTGCCAGTAGTGCTTACAGGGCGGGAGGGCCCGGTGAGCAGTTCTTC
J gene: TRBJ2-7; D gene: NA; V gene: TRBV7-9; clone size: once; CDR3 length: 11; CDR3 protein: CAGQGGGEQYF; CDR3 DNA: TGTGCCGGCCAGGGAGGAGGAGAGCAGTACTTC
J gene: TRBJ1-4; D gene: TRBD1; V gene: TRBV9; clone size: NA; CDR3 length: 16; CDR3 protein: CASSIGPGQGSEKLFF; CDR3 DNA: TGTGCCAGCAGCATAGGTCCGGGACAGGGCAGTGAAAAACTGTTTTTT
J gene: TRBJ2-7; D gene: NA; V gene: TRBV2; clone size: NA; CDR3 length: 13; CDR3 protein: CASTWQVVIEQYF; CDR3 DNA: TGTGCCAGCACGTGGCAGGTAGTTATCGAGCAGTACTTC
J gene: TRBJ2-1; D gene: TRBD2; V gene: TRBV29-1; clone size: NA; CDR3 length: 14; CDR3 protein: CSAAGLAEVNEQFF; CDR3 DNA: TGCAGCGCCGCCGGACTAGCGGAGGTGAATGAGCAGTTCTTC
J gene: TRBJ2-3; D gene: TRBD2; V gene: TRBV9; clone size: NA; CDR3 length: 18; CDR3 protein: CAGSVDVLAGGTPDTQYF; CDR3 DNA: TGTGCCGGCAGCGTAGACGTCCTAGCGGGGGGTACCCCCGATACGCAGTATTTT
J gene: TRBJ2-3; D gene: NA; V gene: TRBV7-8; clone size: NA; CDR3 length: 15; CDR3 protein: CASSPQGLVTDTQYF; CDR3 DNA: TGTGCCAGCAGCCCTCAGGGTCTTGTTACAGATACGCAGTATTTT
J gene: TRBJ2-7; D gene: TRBD1; V gene: TRBV5-4; clone size: NA; CDR3 length: 14; CDR3 protein: CASSLGTGPYEQYF; CDR3 DNA: TGTGCCAGCAGCTTGGGGACAGGGCCTTACGAGCAGTACTTC
J gene: TRBJ2-7; D gene: NA; V gene: TRBV27; clone size: once; CDR3 length: 13; CDR3 protein: CASSRPGPYEQYF; CDR3 DNA: TGTGCCAGCAGTCGGCCAGGGCCTTACGAGCAGTACTTC
J gene: TRBJ2-3; D gene: NA; V gene: TRBV5-8; clone size: NA; CDR3 length: 14; CDR3 protein: CASSFDYPADTQYF; CDR3 DNA: TGTGCCAGCAGCTTTGACTACCCGGCGGATACGCAGTATTTT